This TCR beta chain was sequenced in a study of cytomegalovirus exposure and HLA in healthy donors (dated by TCRdb to about 2017). Background for the entire study: An earlier analysis of approximately 550 of the donors reported 250 to 300 Gb of sequence data and some 120 million unique TCR beta sequences from roughly 200 million T cells. A later genetic analysis used genome-wide SNP genotypes for about 60% of the roughly 670 donors, treating that subset as a discovery cohort. The number of typed donors differed by locus: about 629-630 for A, B, C, DRB1 and DQB1; 522 for DQA1; 606 for DPA1; and around 450 for DPB1. Four or five DR-DQ haplotypes were handled as single units for association and clustering because linkage in the cohort was strong. The study aimed to test whether cataloging public T cell receptors could reveal signatures of past pathogen exposure. To predict cytomegalovirus infection status, the study brought together high-throughput TCR immunosequencing, statistical association of individual TCRs with disease status, and machine learning. Among 300 to 450 genotyped donors of the cohort, an average of roughly 240,000 unique TCR beta nucleotide sequences were sequenced per donor, about a sixth of them non-productive. Both class I and class II loci were covered by HLA typing, at four-digit resolution. Rather than using new phenotypic data, the later analysis identified candidate immune exposures from TCR beta sequences and from how often those sequences occurred across donors. An earlier analysis of 587 of the donors used high-throughput TCR beta sequencing to judge whether each TCR beta V gene segment behaved as functional or pseudogenic. A later analysis re-analyzed previously published TCR beta repertoires from hundreds of donors and added high-resolution HLA genotyping to study TCR occurrence patterns. Around 320 gigabases of sequencing data and 78 million or so unique TCR sequences were included in an early release covering around 650 HLA-typed donors. The T cell repertoires of under 750 subjects were profiled by immunosequencing and related to cytomegalovirus serostatus. A separate validation cohort of roughly 130 different subjects was used in addition to the 666-subject first cohort. All discovery cohort repertoires had been generated using a single sequencing platform. Of the roughly 400 genotyped donors, roughly 80% fell in the genetic ancestry cluster associated with self-reported Caucasian donors. Donor age, sex, ethnicity and CMV serostatus were compiled alongside the repertoire data. Beyond this particular receptor, the publication reports: A later genetic analysis associated a missense DCLRE1C variant with V-gene and J-gene trimming of TCR beta chains, and an independent cohort replicated the association. Most CMV-associated TCR beta chains appeared to be HLA-restricted in a later analysis, and the HLA associations seemed to be driven largely by CMV exposure. Some IMGT-functional V segments, including TRBV6-2 and TRBV6-3, could not be told apart with the 87-base-pair reads, so those segments were excluded. Strong co-occurrence of HLA alleles, especially DR and DQ, made assigning TCR associations to individual alleles difficult. In the study, about 150 TCR beta chains were listed as associated with cytomegalovirus. In an earlier analysis of 587 of the donors, most TCR beta V segments appeared in productive rearrangements about 87% or about 30% of the time, broadly matching IMGT annotations. Most TCR sequences were seen in very few donors, while some public TCRs were found in many individuals. A group of highly shared sequence variants was considered likely to be a technical artifact of the sequencing pipeline. According to a later analysis, TCR association rates differed among HLA loci, with DRB1 alleles showing the most associated TCRs and HLA-C alleles showing the fewest. Compared with the 666-donor mean, donors in an Asian-associated ancestry cluster had fewer N-insertions in productive TCRs, according to a later genetic analysis. According to the authors, the approach could potentially be generalized to other disease states and immunological phenotypes. Sequencing depth was assumed to be roughly uniform across donors in the presence/absence analyses, though that assumption may not hold. According to a later analysis, parvovirus B19, influenza, CMV and Epstein-Barr virus appeared linked to several top co-occurrence clusters. The cohort was sequenced for TCR beta chains only, and without alpha or paired-chain data the features that could be detected were limited. In vitro tests confirmed that a few of the cytomegalovirus-associated TCR beta chains recognize cytomegalovirus antigens. The classifier was reported to diagnose cytomegalovirus status with high specificity and sensitivity in both the original cohort and the validation cohort. For the cohort, immune exposure information was limited to CMV serostatus. Because some donors lacked HLA typing at each locus, the association tests relied only on the typed subset. Because counts were too low, seventeen rarely observed V segments, including chromosome 9 orphons, were left out of the earlier analysis of approximately 580 of the donors. In a later analysis, HLA-associated TCR beta chains showed more clonal expansion and lower generation probabilities than non-associated chains that were equally common. Linkage disequilibrium might explain the correlated functional status among segregating V segments, but an unknown experimental factor could not be excluded. At a false discovery rate of 0.05, a later analysis linked around 17,000 TCR beta sequences to specific HLA alleles. A further reported finding was that TCR beta sequences accurately predicted the HLA-A and HLA-B alleles for most subjects in the first cohort.

V sheds 5 bases and J sheds 4 bases, leaving 13 bases between their ends. Via the germline V gene (reference sequence), CDR1 is SEHNR and CDR2 FQNEAQ. CDR3 length: 14 amino acids, cysteine to phenylalanine. Only the CDR3 DNA is retained, 42 bases long and in frame from the first base. The cohort was made up of 666 healthy bone marrow donors. At the time of sampling, all cohort members were nominally healthy, though unrecorded immune exposures were likely present. The donor tested CMV seronegative, placing the donor among the approximately 400 seronegative members of the cohort. A peripheral blood sample was provided by each donor, and peripheral blood mononuclear cells were used for TCR beta sequencing. The Qiagen DNeasy Blood Extraction Kit was used to extract genomic DNA from the blood cell samples. Library preparation used the immunoSEQ multiplex PCR assay. For the multiplex PCR, a mixture combining 60 forward primers for TCR Vbeta segments and 13 reverse primers for TCR Jbeta segments was used. The CDR3 region of rearranged TCR beta genes was amplified from genomic DNA by a multiplex PCR assay. Amplified TCR beta libraries were sequenced as 87-base-pair reads on the Illumina HiSeq System. Turning to the authors' computational methods: A later analysis tallied around 87 million unique TCR beta chains across the 666 repertoires, and around 9.9 million of those chains were shared by two or more donors. Raw reads were error-corrected and collapsed into unique sequences by a nearest-neighbor algorithm in which closely related sequences were merged to remove PCR and sequencing errors. Alignment of CDR3 sequences to IMGT reference sequences was used to assign V, D and J gene segments. For a sequence to be retained, a match of at least six nucleotides to both a V gene segment and a J gene segment was required. A rearrangement counted as productive if the CDR3 had no stop codons and remained in frame with V and J, and every other rearrangement counted as non-productive. Following IMGT convention, CDR3 was defined as the stretch from the second conserved V-encoded cysteine up to the conserved J-encoded phenylalanine. The earlier analysis of about 500 of the donors excluded sequences that lacked an unambiguous match to a single V gene segment. In an earlier analysis of several hundred of the donors, V segments were called functional above 56.7% productive rearrangements and were called segregating when the between-donor standard deviation exceeded 5%. A statistical classification framework was built for diagnosing cytomegalovirus status from the catalog of TCR beta chain sequences. In a later analysis, TCR nucleotide sequences were compared against IMGT/GENE-DB human TR gene sequences so that V and J genes could be assigned. Using the TCRdist pipeline, a later analysis assigned CDR3 sequences along with most-parsimonious VDJ recombination scenarios. In a later analysis, every TCR beta chain was defined by the combination of its CDR3 amino acid sequence and its V-gene family, and reads without a unique V-gene family were dropped. A later analysis removed 592 highly shared, low-generation-probability nucleotide sequences to deal with suspected cross-contamination and a sequencing artifact. For each public chain, a later analysis derived a clonal expansion index from normalized ranks of inferred template counts within each repertoire. In a later analysis, generation probabilities were computed using a VDJ recombination model fitted to out-of-frame rearrangements, and the results were checked against IGoR. A later analysis scored TCR-TCR, TCR-HLA and TCR-CMV co-occurrence with hypergeometric tests, applying a repertoire-size bias correction to TCR pairs. A later analysis estimated false discovery rates by permuting HLA or CMV assignments 20 times. In a later analysis, co-occurring TCRs were grouped using DBSCAN, and TCRdist sequence similarity was added for clustering within HLA-allele-positive subsets. Repertoires with fewer than 30,000 or more than 120,000 public chains, plus five repertoires with anomalous nucleotide sharing, were excluded from co-occurrence clustering. The source is immuneACCESS, and TCRdb retained only in-frame sequences with V and J called. Part of the clones is not carried over; for the studies checked, unresolved V genes explain less than half of this, and the remainder is unexplained. Clone size and the V and J calls come from that table; the DNA yielded D and trimming. In all, the sample holds roughly 100,000 clones, and more than 60% of those were seen once. Clones ranked in the top ten supply about 5.3% of the sample.

This clone has a single count. Its cognate antigen has yet to be identified. No much larger clonotype is one base removed from it; base qualities were not supplied. The V gene is TRBV7-9 and the J gene is TRBJ2-3, and TRBD1 may be the D gene, going by 6 matching bases. The receptor was derived from a male donor in good health and CMV-seronegative. Sequencing input: PBMCs. The DNA sequence follows: TGTGCCAGCAGCGATATGCAGGGGCCAGATACGCAGTATTTT. The encoded protein is CASSDMQGPDTQYF.